This T cell receptor beta chain was recovered during a study of read filtering for tumor transcriptome and immune sequencing. Study-level results: IR-seq captured clonotypes deeper and more reliably than RNA-seq.

Germline lookup yields CDR1 SGHVS and CDR2 FQNEAQ. This CDR3 contains 15 residues. At the time of active disease, bone marrow was collected from every patient. In the case of this clonotype: Its antigen remains unknown. A much larger clone lies a single base off, so this may be a read error.

This library used 300 to 500 ng RNA and molecular barcoded adaptors spanning alpha/delta and beta/gamma chains. TCRdb itself ran the reads through MiXCR, one entry per CDR3 protein. The sample has 100,000 to 150,000 distinct CDR3 sequences, approximately 13% seen once. The sequenced material came from a population of CD138-negative cells sorted from bone marrow. The sequence was collected from a donor aged 40 or over with multiple myeloma. V usage is TRBV7-8 and J usage is TRBJ1-4; 7 bases are a match to TRBD1. The CDR3 sequence: CAISLDRAGGEKLFF. DNA for the CDR3: TGTGCCATCAGCTTAGACAGGGCTGGTGGGGAAAAACTGTTTTTT.